This entry lists 29 T cell receptor beta chains sequenced from one sample in a study of blood T cell repertoires in COVID-19. Sequencing used immunoSEQ multiplex PCR; TCRdb keeps in-frame clones, though not all of them. The table has under 350,000 clones, 86% seen once; the top ten hold about 4.2%. The specimen was PBMCs or T cells enriched from blood (not recorded which). The receptors come from a woman aged 40 to 50 with acute COVID-19.

In its sample, this clone was seen once. This chain links TRBV2 with TRBJ2-1, with 10 nucleotides matching TRBD2. After removal of 5 bases from V and 9 bases from J, the junction contained 7 bases not matched to a gene. The germline gives CDR1 SNHLY, CDR2 FYNNEI. This CDR3 is 14 amino acids long. As DNA, the CDR3 is TGTGCCAGCAGTACGGGACTAGCGTCGACTGAGCAGTTCTTC. Translation gives CASSTGLASTEQFF.

This clone turned up a few times. Other DNA sequences from this sample encode an identical CDR3 as well. This chain joins TRBV9 and TRBJ2-3; 9 bases agree with TRBD2. The CDR3 contains 16 residues. CDR1 is SGDLS and CDR2 is YYNGEE in the germline V gene. The J segment lost 0 bases and the V segment lost 0 bases, leaving 2 bases of the junction unmatched. The CDR3: CASSVGRGGSTDTQYF. The CDR3 DNA is TGTGCCAGCAGCGTAGGGCGGGGGGGGAGCACAGATACGCAGTATTTT.

V gene TRBV2 combines with J gene TRBJ1-4, with D possibly matching TRBD1 (6 bases). The CDR3 extends over 16 amino acids. The V end was cut by 5 bases, the J end by 4 bases, with 17 bases between. The germline V gene has CDR1 SNHLY and CDR2 FYNNEI. The CDR3 region has the DNA TGTGCCAGCAGTCTGCAGGGGAGCGGCCTTAATGAAAAACTGTTTTTT. Translating it yields CASSLQGSGLNEKLFF.

A single count supports this clone. V and J are TRBV3-1 (or the pseudogene TRBV3-2) and TRBJ1-5; 9 bases agree with TRBD1. Unmatched junction bases numbered 0, after V lost 1 base and J lost 2 bases. The CDR3 is 15 amino acids. The germline CDR1 and CDR2 sequences are LGHDT and YNNKEL (reference sequence). The CDR3 DNA reads as TGTGCCAGCAGCCAAGGACAGGGGGGCAATCAGCCCCAGCATTTT. Translating gives CASSQGQGGNQPQHF.

The CDR3 spells CASSWGQFNQPQHF. In nucleotides, the CDR3 is TGTGCCAGTAGTTGGGGACAGTTTAATCAGCCCCAGCATTTT. The chain joins TRBV19 to TRBJ1-5; 7 bases match TRBD1. The CDR3 runs 14 residues. V was pared by 5 bases and J by 4 bases, with 5 bases of the junction left unmatched. The germline V gene encodes CDR1 LNHDA and CDR2 SQIVND (reference sequence).

The gene calls are TRBV5-1 and TRBJ1-5; D is perhaps TRBD1 (5 bases). CDR3 size: 13 residues. Trimming took off 5 bases at V and 7 bases at J, with 13 bases between the two ends. Germline V gene lookup returns CDR1 SGHRS and CDR2 YFSETQ. CDR3 bases: TGCGCCAGCAGACCACTCAGGGAACAGCCCCAGCATTTT. As protein: CASRPLREQPQHF.

CDR3 amino acids: CASSQGDTSYNEQFF. CDR3 DNA sequence: TGTGCCAGCAGCCAAGGGGACACCTCCTACAATGAGCAGTTCTTC. The chain links TRBV4-2 to TRBJ2-1; D is possibly TRBD1 (6 bases). The length of the CDR3 is 15 residues. V lost 1 base, J lost 0 bases, and 7 bases lay in between. Per germline, CDR1 LGHNA and CDR2 YNFKEQ.

The genes are TRBV5-1 and TRBJ2-5, with a tentative D call TRBD1 (5 bases). CDR1 SGHRS and CDR2 YFSETQ come from the germline V gene. Between the trimmed V and J ends, which lost 0 bases and 5 bases, there was a span of 5 bases. The CDR3 totals 12 residues. The CDR3 DNA reads as TGCGCCAGCAGCTTGGAGGGGGAGACCCAGTACTTC. Translating it yields CASSLEGETQYF.

V gene TRBV25-1 combines with J gene TRBJ2-1; the D gene is possibly TRBD1 (5 bases). Per germline, CDR1 MGHDK and CDR2 SYGVNS. This CDR3 comprises 17 residues. V lost 2 bases and J lost 8, with 22 bases in between. The CDR3: CASSEGALGSRLDEQFF. CDR3 sequence (DNA): TGTGCCAGCAGTGAAGGGGCTCTTGGATCACGACTGGATGAGCAGTTCTTC.

The chain employs TRBV20-1 and TRBJ2-1; 11 nucleotides align to TRBD2. The CDR3 is 15 amino acids. Germline V CDR1 and CDR2: DFQATT, SNEGSKA (reference sequence). With V trimmed by 3 bases and J by 7 bases, 8 bases remained unmatched. CDR3 DNA: TGCAGTGCTAGTGAACTAGCGGGAGCTCGAAATGAGCAGTTCTTC. Amino acid sequence: CSASELAGARNEQFF.

This clone was seen once. The J gene is TRBJ1-6, the V gene TRBV7-3; 7 positions agree with TRBD1. Germline-derived CDR1 and CDR2 are SGHTA and FQGTGA. The CDR3 sequence is 15 residues long. V lost 6 bases and J lost 2; bases outside the gene matches: 4. CDR3 sequence (DNA): TGTGCCAGCAGTTCCACAGGGGCCTATAATTCACCCCTCCACTTT. Its protein is CASSSTGAYNSPLHF. The complete variable domain, with remaining parts taken from reference TRBV7-3 and TRBJ1-6, reads GAGVSQTPSNKVTEKGKYVELRCDPISGHTALYWYRQSLGQGPEFLIYFQGTGAADDSGLPNDRFFAVRPEGSVSTLKIQRTERGDSAVYLCASSSTGAYNSPLHFGNGTRLTVT.

This clone was seen a handful of times. The chain links TRBV19 to TRBJ1-2; 8 bases match TRBD1. This CDR3 is built from 16 residues. V lost 7 bases, J lost 0 bases, and 10 bases stayed unmatched. The germline V gene encodes CDR1 LNHDA and CDR2 SQIVND (reference sequence). The CDR3 is CASNPGTGRPNYGYTF. The CDR3, as DNA: TGTGCCAGTAACCCCGGGACAGGACGACCTAACTATGGCTACACCTTC.

The rearrangement uses TRBV13 and TRBJ1-3; 11 positions agree with TRBD1. Germline V gives CDR1 PRHDT, CDR2 FYEKMQ (reference sequence). This CDR3 comprises 17 residues. Trimming at V came to 3 bases and at J to 0 bases, leaving 4 bases not matched to a gene. The CDR3 loop is CASSLRGQGVSGNTIYF. The CDR3 nucleotides read TGTGCCAGCAGCTTGCGGGGACAGGGGGTCTCTGGAAACACCATATATTTT.

The chain couples TRBV7-2 to TRBJ2-7, with 8 bases lining up with TRBD1. V trimming: 6 bases; J trimming: 3 bases; junction bases outside the gene matches: 10. CDR3 size: 15 residues. The germline V gene encodes CDR1 SGHTA and CDR2 FQGNSA. For the CDR3, the DNA is TGTGCCAGCAGTAAGGCGTGGGACAGGAACTACGAGCAGTACTTC. It encodes CASSKAWDRNYEQYF.

The gene calls are TRBV11-1 and TRBJ2-1; maybe TRBD2 (6 bases). V lost 6 bases, J lost 3 bases, and 12 bases lay in between. CDR1 and CDR2 from the germline V gene are SGHAT and FQDESV (reference sequence). This CDR3 region has 14 residues. CDR3 protein: CASREEGRYNEQFF. The DNA for the CDR3 is TGTGCCAGCAGGGAGGAGGGACGCTACAATGAGCAGTTCTTC. Filled out from reference TRBV11-1 and TRBJ2-1, the complete variable domain reads EAEVAQSPRYKITEKSQAVAFWCDPISGHATLYWYRQILGQGPELLVQFQDESVVDDSQLPKDRFSAERLKGVDSTLKIQPAELGDSAMYLCASREEGRYNEQFFGPGTRLTVL.

This sequence joins TRBV28 and TRBJ2-1; D gene uncertain. CDR3 length equals 10 residues. V shed 8 bases and J shed 5 bases, with 4 bases lying between them. Germline values: CDR1 MDHEN, CDR2 SYDVKM. CDR3 residues: CASSDNEQFF. CDR3 DNA sequence: TGTGCCAGCTCAGACAATGAGCAGTTCTTC.

The rearrangement links TRBV4-3 to TRBJ1-1; 7 bases are shared with TRBD1. The CDR3 runs to 15 residues. Germline-derived CDR1 and CDR2 are LGHNA and YSLEER. With 0 bases clipped from V and 5 bases from J, the junction kept 6 bases outside the gene matches. The CDR3 here is CASSQEMTGRTEAFF. The CDR3 nucleotides are TGCGCCAGCAGCCAAGAGATGACAGGGCGGACTGAAGCTTTCTTT.

The CDR3: CASRTRDRGNSPLHF. The CDR3 nucleotides read TGTGCCAGTAGGACACGGGACAGGGGGAATTCACCCCTCCACTTT. The chain is built from TRBV19 and TRBJ1-6, with 11 nucleotides matching TRBD1. The CDR3 covers 15 residues. V lost 6 bases and J lost 7; bases outside the gene matches: 5. CDR1 and CDR2 (germline): LNHDA, SQIVND (reference sequence).

The rearrangement uses TRBV5-6 and TRBJ2-1, with 7 bases that match TRBD2. CDR3 size: 14 residues. The germline V gene has CDR1 SGHDT and CDR2 YYEEEE. Unmatched junction bases numbered 4, after V lost 2 bases and J lost 5 bases. The DNA for the CDR3 is TGTGCCAGCAGCTTAGTGGGACTACACAATGAGCAGTTCTTC. Protein: CASSLVGLHNEQFF.

This chain uses TRBV11-2 with TRBJ1-1; no clear D gene. CDR1 is SGHAT, CDR2 FQNNGV, per germline. CDR3 length: 16 residues. The V and J ends lost 1 base and 1 base respectively, with 13 bases between them. The CDR3 DNA sequence: TGTGCCAGCAGCTTAGGATCCCCCGAGCGGAACACTGAAGCTTTCTTT. It specifies CASSLGSPERNTEAFF.

The chain is built from TRBV2 and TRBJ1-6, with D hard to call. CDR1 is SNHLY, CDR2 FYNNEI, per germline. The CDR3 runs 15 residues. Trimming left V 8 bases short and J 2 bases short, with 13 bases between. This CDR3 reads CASSAEGTYNSPLHF. CDR3 coding DNA: TGTGCCAGCTCGGCGGAGGGAACCTATAATTCACCCCTCCACTTT.

The chain is built from TRBV9 and TRBJ1-5; 9 nucleotides match TRBD1. This CDR3 contains 16 residues. The junction had 8 bases not matched to a gene; V was cut back by 0 bases and J by 7 bases. Germline CDR1 and CDR2: SGDLS and YYNGEE. CDR3 region: CASSVGTGGAGQPQHF. The CDR3, as DNA: TGTGCCAGCAGCGTAGGAACAGGGGGCGCGGGACAGCCCCAGCATTTT.

The chain links TRBV2 to TRBJ2-7; TRBD1 might be the D (6 bases). V was shortened by 7 bases and J by 0 bases, with 16 bases between the two germline ends. Germline V gene lookup returns CDR1 SNHLY and CDR2 FYNNEI. The CDR3 has 15 amino acids. CDR3 sequence: CASNSGQPPSYEQYF. The CDR3 nucleotides are TGTGCCAGCAACTCGGGACAACCCCCCTCCTACGAGCAGTACTTC.

This chain connects TRBV6-2 or TRBV6-3 to TRBJ1-4; TRBD1 might be the D (5 bases). Deletions cut 0 bases from V and 8 bases from J, with 16 bases between. Germline CDR1 and CDR2: MNHEY and SVGEGT. This CDR3 has 16 amino acids. The CDR3 loop reads CASSYSRTGGIEKLFF. The CDR3, as DNA: TGTGCCAGCAGTTACTCCCGGACGGGGGGAATAGAAAAACTGTTTTTT.

The chain combines TRBV6-2 or TRBV6-3 with TRBJ1-6; no definite D call. Germline V lookup: CDR1 MNHEY, CDR2 SVGEGT. CDR3 size: 14 residues. The ends were cut back, 1 base at V and 5 bases at J, with 6 bases in the middle. Written as DNA, the CDR3 is TGTGCCAGCAGTTACTTCAGGAATAATTCACCCCTCCACTTT. This codes for CASSYFRNNSPLHF.

V usage is TRBV2 and J usage is TRBJ2-1; 9 positions agree with TRBD1. There are 14 residues in the CDR3. The V gene end was trimmed by 6 bases and the J gene end by 9 bases; junction bases not matched to a gene: 9. CDR1 and CDR2 (germline): SNHLY, FYNNEI. This CDR3 is CASSGTGLRGEQFF. The CDR3 nucleotides are TGTGCCAGCAGCGGGACAGGGCTTAGGGGTGAGCAGTTCTTC.

This chain connects TRBV7-2 to TRBJ2-5, with 10 bases lining up with TRBD2. This CDR3 is built from 16 residues. V lost 2 bases to trimming and J lost 5 bases; unmatched junction nucleotides: 8. Germline CDR1 and CDR2: SGHTA and FQGNSA. The CDR3 region is CASSLLQAGGLETQYF. CDR3 sequence (DNA): TGTGCCAGCAGCTTATTGCAAGCGGGGGGGCTGGAGACCCAGTACTTC.

The rearrangement uses TRBV28 and TRBJ2-6; TRBD1 matches 9 bases. CDR1 is MDHEN, CDR2 SYDVKM, per germline. After removal of 7 bases from V and 2 bases from J, the junction contained 21 bases not matched to a gene. The CDR3 runs 21 residues. The DNA for the CDR3 is TGTGCCAGCACCCCGCCCAGAGGACAGGGGAGGAGCTTTACTGGGGCCAACGTCCTGACTTTC. It is translated as CASTPPRGQGRSFTGANVLTF.

The chain carries TRBV7-2 and TRBJ2-3; 8 positions match TRBD1. J lost 6 bases, V lost 6 bases, and 11 bases had no gene match. The CDR3 sequence is 15 residues long. Germline V gene sequence: CDR1 SGHTA, CDR2 FQGNSA. The CDR3, as DNA: TGTGCCAGCAGTCTCCTGCAGGGGGCGGGTGATACGCAGTATTTT. Its protein is CASSLLQGAGDTQYF. The entire variable domain, with the rest obtained from reference TRBV7-2 and TRBJ2-3, is as follows: GAGVSQSPSNKVTEKGKDVELRCDPISGHTALYWYRQSLGQGLEFLIYFQGNSAPDKSGLPSDRFSAERTGGSVSTLTIQRTQQEDSAVYLCASSLLQGAGDTQYFGPGTRLTVL.